A single TCR beta chain is shown here with its context. The data derive from a study of cytomegalovirus exposure and HLA in healthy donors. Per the germline V gene, CDR1 is PRHDT and CDR2 is FYEKMQ (reference sequence). Trimming cost V 1 base and J 6 bases; bases outside gene matches: 17. CDR3 length: 20 residues. Both 60 Vbeta primers and 13 Jbeta primers went into the PCR. Method: immunoSEQ multiplex PCR; TCRdb's copy keeps in-frame clones and lacks some. The data show about 190,000 clones, with about four fifths seen just once and 3.4% held by the top ten. The genes are TRBV13 and TRBJ2-3; TRBD2 aligns across 12 bases. Input material: PBMCs. The TCR was taken from a man between 40 and 49 years old in good health and CMV-seropositive. The CDR3 bases are TGTGCCAGCAGCTTAGTGAGCGGCGGCGGACTAGCGGGAATTGGGGATACGCAGTATTTT. This sequence encodes CASSLVSGGGLAGIGDTQYF. Full variable domain (remainder filled in from reference TRBV13 and TRBJ2-3): AAGVIQSPRHLIKEKRETATLKCYPIPRHDTVYWYQQGPGQDPQFLISFYEKMQSDKGSIPDRFSAQQFSDYHSELNMSSLELGDSALYFCASSLVSGGGLAGIGDTQYFGPGTRLTVL.